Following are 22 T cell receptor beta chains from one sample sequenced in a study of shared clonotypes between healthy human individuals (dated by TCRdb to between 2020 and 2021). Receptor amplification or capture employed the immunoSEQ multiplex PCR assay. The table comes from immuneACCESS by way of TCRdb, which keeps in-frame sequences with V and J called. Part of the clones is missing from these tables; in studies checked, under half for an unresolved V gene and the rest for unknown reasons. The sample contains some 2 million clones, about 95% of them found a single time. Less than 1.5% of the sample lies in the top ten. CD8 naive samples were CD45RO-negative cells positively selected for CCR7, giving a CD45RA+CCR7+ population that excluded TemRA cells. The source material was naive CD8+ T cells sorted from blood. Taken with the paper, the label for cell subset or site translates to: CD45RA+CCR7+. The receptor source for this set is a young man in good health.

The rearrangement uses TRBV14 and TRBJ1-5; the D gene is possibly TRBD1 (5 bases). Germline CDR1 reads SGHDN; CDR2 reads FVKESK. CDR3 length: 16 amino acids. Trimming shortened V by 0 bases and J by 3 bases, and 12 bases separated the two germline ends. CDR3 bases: TGTGCCAGCAGCCAAGAACAGGTTATATACAATCAGCCCCAGCATTTT. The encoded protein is CASSQEQVIYNQPQHF.

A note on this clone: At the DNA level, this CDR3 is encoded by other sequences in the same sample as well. Here the CDR3 DNA reads TGTGCCAGCAGCTCGGGTGGCTCCTACGAGCAGTACTTC. As protein: CASSSGGSYEQYF. V and J are TRBV5-6 and TRBJ2-7, with D unresolved. The CDR3 contains 13 residues. The V end lost 3 bases, the J end lost 0 bases, and 7 bases lay between the germline ends. Germline assignment: CDR1 SGHDT and CDR2 YYEEEE.

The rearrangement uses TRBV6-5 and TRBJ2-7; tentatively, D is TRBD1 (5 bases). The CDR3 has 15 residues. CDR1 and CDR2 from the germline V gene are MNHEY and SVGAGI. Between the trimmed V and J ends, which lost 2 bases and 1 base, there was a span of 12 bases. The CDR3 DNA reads TGTGCCAGCAGTTACACCCCCCAGGGATCCTACGAGCAGTACTTC. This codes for CASSYTPQGSYEQYF.

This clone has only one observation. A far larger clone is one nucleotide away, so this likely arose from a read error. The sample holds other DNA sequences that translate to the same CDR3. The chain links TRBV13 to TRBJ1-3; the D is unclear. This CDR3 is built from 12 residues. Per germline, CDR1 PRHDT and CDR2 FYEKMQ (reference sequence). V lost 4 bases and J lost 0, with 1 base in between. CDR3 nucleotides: TGTGCCAGCAGCTACTCTGGAAACACCATATATTTT. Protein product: CASSYSGNTIYF.

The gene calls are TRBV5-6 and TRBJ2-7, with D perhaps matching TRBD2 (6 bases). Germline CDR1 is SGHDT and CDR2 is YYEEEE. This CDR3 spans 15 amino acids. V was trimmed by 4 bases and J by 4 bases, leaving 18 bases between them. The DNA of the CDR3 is TGTGCCAGCAGCACCTGGGACGGAGGGCGTTACGAGCAGTACTTC. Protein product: CASSTWDGGRYEQYF.

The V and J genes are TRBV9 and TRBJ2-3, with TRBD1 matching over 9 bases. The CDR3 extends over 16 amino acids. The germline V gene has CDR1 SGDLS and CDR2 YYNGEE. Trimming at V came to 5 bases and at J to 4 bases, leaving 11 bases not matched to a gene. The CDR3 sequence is CASSEAPGQGADTQYF. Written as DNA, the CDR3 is TGTGCCAGCAGTGAAGCCCCGGGACAGGGTGCAGATACGCAGTATTTT. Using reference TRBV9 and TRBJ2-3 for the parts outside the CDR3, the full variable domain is DSGVTQTPKHLITATGQRVTLRCSPRSGDLSVYWYQQSLDQGLQFLIQYYNGEERAKGNILERFSAQQFPDLHSELNLSSLELGDSALYFCASSEAPGQGADTQYFGPGTRLTVL.

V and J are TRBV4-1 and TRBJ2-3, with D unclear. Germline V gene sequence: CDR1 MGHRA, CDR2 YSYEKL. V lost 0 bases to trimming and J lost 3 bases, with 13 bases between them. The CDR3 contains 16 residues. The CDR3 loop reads CASSQEHRVETDTQYF. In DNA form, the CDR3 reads TGCGCCAGCAGCCAAGAACATCGGGTCGAGACAGATACGCAGTATTTT.

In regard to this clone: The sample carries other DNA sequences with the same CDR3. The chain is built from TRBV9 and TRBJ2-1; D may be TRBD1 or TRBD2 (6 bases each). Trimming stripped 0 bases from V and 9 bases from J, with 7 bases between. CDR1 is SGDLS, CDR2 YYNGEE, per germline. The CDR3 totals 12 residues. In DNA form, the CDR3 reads TGTGCCAGCAGCGTAGGGGGGGCTGAGCAGTTCTTC. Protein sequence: CASSVGGAEQFF.

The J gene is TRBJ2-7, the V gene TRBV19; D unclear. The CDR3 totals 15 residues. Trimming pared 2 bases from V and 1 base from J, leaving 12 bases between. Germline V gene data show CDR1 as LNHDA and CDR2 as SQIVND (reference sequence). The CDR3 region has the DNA TGTGCCAGTAGTATATCGGTTGACCCATCCTACGAGCAGTACTTC. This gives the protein CASSISVDPSYEQYF.

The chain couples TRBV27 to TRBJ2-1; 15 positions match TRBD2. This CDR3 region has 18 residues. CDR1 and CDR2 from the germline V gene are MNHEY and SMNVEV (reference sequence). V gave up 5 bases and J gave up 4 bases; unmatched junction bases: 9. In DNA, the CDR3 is TGTGCCAGCAGTCTGACGGGACTAGCGGGAGGACCGTACAATGAGCAGTTCTTC. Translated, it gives CASSLTGLAGGPYNEQFF.

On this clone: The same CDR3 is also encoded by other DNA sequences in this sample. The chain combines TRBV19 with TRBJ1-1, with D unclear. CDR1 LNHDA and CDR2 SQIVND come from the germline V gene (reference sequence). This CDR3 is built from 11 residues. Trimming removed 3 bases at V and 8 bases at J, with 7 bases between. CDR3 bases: TGTGCCAGTAGTATCGGTGGGGAAGCTTTCTTT. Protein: CASSIGGEAFF.

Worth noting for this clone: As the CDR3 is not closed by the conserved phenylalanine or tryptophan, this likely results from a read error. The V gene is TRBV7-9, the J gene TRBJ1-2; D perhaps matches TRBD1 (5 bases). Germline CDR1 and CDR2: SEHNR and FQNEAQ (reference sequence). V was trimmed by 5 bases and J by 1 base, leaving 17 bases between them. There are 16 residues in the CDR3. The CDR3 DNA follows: TGTGCCAGCAGCCGAGAGACAGTGGGCTATAACTATGGCTACACCTCC. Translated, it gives CASSRETVGYNYGYTS.

CDR3 coding DNA: TGTGCCAGCAGCCCCAGACTAGCGGGGGGATCGAACGGGGAGCTGTTTTTT. This sequence encodes CASSPRLAGGSNGELFF. The genes are TRBV7-2 and TRBJ2-2; 13 bases line up with TRBD2. In germline, CDR1 is SGHTA, CDR2 FQGNSA. CDR3 length equals 17 residues. V lost 5 bases and J lost 7; bases outside the gene matches: 10.

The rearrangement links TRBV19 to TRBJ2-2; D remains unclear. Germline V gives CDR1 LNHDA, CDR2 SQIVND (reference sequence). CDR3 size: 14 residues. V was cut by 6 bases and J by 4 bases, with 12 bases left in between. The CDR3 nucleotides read TGTGCCAGTAGAGAAGACGTAGCCACCGGGGAGCTGTTTTTT. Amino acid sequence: CASREDVATGELFF.

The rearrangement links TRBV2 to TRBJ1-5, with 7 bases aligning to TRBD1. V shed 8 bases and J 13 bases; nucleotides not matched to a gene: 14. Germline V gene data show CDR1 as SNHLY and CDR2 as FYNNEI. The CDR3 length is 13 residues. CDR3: CASGEGTALLQHF. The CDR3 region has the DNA TGTGCCAGCGGAGAGGGGACAGCCCTTCTTCAGCATTTT.

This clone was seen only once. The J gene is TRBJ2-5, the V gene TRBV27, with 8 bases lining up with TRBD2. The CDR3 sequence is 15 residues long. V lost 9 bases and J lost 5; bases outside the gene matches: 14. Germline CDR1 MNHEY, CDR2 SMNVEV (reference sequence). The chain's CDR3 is CARIRASGFWETQYF. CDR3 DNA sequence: TGTGCCAGGATCAGGGCTAGCGGGTTTTGGGAGACCCAGTACTTC.

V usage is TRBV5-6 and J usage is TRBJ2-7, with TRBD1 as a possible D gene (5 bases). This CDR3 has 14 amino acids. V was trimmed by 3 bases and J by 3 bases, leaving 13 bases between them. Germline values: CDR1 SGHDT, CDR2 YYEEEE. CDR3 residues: CASSWGSQIYEQYF. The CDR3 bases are TGTGCCAGCAGCTGGGGCTCCCAAATCTACGAGCAGTACTTC.

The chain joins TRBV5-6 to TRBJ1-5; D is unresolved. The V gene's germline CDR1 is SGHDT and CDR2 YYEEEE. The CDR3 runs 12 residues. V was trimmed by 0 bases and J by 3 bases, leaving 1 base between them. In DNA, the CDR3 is TGTGCCAGCAGCTTGGACAATCAGCCCCAGCATTTT. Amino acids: CASSLDNQPQHF.

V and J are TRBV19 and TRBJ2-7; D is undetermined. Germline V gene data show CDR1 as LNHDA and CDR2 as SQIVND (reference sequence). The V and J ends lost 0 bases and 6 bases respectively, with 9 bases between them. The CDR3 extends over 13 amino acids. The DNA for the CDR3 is TGTGCCAGTAGTATAGATCCCGTCGGCGAGCAGTACTTC. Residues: CASSIDPVGEQYF.

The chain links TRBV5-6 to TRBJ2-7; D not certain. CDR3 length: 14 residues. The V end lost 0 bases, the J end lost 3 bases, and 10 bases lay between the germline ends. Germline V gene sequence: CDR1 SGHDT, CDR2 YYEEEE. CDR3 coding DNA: TGTGCCAGCAGCTTGGGCAGTCCAGACTACGAGCAGTACTTC. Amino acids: CASSLGSPDYEQYF.

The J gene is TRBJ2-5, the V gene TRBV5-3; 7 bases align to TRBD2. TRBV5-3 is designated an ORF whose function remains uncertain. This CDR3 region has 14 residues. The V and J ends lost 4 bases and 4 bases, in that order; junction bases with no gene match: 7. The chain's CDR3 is CARSLGLPGETQYF. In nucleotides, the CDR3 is TGTGCCAGAAGCCTGGGACTACCAGGAGAGACCCAGTACTTC.

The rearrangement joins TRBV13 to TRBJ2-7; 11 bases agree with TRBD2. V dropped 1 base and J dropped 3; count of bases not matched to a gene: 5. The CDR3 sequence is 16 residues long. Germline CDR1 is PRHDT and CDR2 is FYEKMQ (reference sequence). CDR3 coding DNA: TGTGCCAGCAGCTTAGTTGGGACTAGCGGAAACTACGAGCAGTACTTC. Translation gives CASSLVGTSGNYEQYF.